The clone carrying this T cell receptor beta chain was picked up many times. No antigen is known for it. The CDR3 consists of 13 residues. Looked up from germline, CDR1 is SGDLS and CDR2 is YYNGEE. V was pared by 3 bases and J by 6 bases, with 11 bases between. This entry is derived from a study of shared clonotypes between healthy human individuals. Study-level points and caveats: Compared with clonotypes that all four donors shared, non-shared clonotypes had lower generation probabilities.

As handled by the study authors: ImmunoSEQ output held junction-only sequences without quality scores, so filtering differed. Sequenced by immunoSEQ multiplex PCR; TCRdb stores in-frame clones only, minus some. V, J and clone size are those of that table, while D and trimming were read from the DNA. Seen here are 150,000 to 200,000 clones, approximately 62% observed once, and the top ten hold about 10%. The gene calls are TRBV9 and TRBJ2-3; no firm D call. This clonotype originated in a man in his thirties or forties in good health. Sequencing was carried out using memory CD4+ T cells sorted from blood. Sample subset: CD45RA-negative fraction. CDR3 coding DNA: TGTGCCAGCAGCGGAGAAAGACGGGATACGCAGTATTTT. Its translation is CASSGERRDTQYF.